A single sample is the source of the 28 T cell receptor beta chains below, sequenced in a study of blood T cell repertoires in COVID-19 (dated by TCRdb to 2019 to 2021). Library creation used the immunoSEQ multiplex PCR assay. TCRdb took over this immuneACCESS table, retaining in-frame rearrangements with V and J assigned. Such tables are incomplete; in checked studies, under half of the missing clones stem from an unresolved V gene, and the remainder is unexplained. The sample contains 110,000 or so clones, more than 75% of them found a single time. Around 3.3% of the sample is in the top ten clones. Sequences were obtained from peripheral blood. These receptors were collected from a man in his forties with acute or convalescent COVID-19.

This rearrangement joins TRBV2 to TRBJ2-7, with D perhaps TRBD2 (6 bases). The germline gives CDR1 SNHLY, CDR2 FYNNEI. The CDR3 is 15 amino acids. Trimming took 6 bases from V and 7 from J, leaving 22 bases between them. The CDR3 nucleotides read TGTGCCAGCAGGGCCACCGGGAGTCTTTGGGGTGAGCAGTACTTC. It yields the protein CASRATGSLWGEQYF.

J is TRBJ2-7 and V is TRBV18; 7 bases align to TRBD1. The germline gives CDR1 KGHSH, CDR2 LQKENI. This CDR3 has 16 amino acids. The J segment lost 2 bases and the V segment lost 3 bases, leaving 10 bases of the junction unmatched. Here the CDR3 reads CASSPATGINPYEQYF. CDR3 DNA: TGTGCCAGCTCACCGGCGACAGGGATAAATCCCTACGAGCAGTACTTC.

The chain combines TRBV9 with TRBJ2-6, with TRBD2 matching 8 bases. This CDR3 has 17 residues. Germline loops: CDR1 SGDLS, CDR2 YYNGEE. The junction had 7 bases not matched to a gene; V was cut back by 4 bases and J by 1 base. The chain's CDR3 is CASSRWRGASGANVLTF. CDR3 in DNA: TGTGCCAGCAGCCGCTGGCGGGGGGCTTCTGGGGCCAACGTCCTGACTTTC.

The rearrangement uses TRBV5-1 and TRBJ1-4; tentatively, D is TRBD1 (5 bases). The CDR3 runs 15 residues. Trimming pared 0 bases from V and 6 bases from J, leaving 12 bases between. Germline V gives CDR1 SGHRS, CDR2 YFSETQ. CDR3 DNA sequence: TGCGCCAGCAGCTTGGGAGGACAACGGGATGAAAAACTGTTTTTT. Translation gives CASSLGGQRDEKLFF.

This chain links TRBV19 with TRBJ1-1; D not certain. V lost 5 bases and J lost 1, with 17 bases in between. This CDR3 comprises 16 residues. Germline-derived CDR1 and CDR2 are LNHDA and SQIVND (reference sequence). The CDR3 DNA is TGTGCCAGTAGTCGGTCGGGAAAATGGCCGAACACTGAAGCTTTCTTT. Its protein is CASSRSGKWPNTEAFF.

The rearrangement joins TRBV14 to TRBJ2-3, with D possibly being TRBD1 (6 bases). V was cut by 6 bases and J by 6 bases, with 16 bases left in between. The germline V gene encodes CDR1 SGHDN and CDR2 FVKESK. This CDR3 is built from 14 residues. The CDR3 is CASSYSGASDTQYF. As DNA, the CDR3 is TGTGCCAGCAGTTATTCAGGGGCGAGTGATACGCAGTATTTT.

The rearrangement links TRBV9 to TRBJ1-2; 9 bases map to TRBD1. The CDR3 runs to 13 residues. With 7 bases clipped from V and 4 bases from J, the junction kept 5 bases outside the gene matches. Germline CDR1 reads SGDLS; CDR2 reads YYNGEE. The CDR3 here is CASGGTGTYGYTF. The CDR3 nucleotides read TGTGCCAGCGGTGGGACAGGGACCTATGGCTACACCTTC.

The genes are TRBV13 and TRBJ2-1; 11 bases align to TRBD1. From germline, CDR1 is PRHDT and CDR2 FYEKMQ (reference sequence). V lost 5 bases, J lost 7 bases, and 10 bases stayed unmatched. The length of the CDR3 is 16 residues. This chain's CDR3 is CASSRRDRGSGNEQFF. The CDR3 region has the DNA TGTGCCAGCAGCAGACGGGACAGGGGGTCGGGAAATGAGCAGTTCTTC.

The CDR3 region has the DNA TGTGCCACGAGGGGGGGCCCAGATACGCAGTATTTT. Its protein product is CATRGGPDTQYF. The chain is built from TRBV6-4 and TRBJ2-3, with a tentative D call TRBD2 (7 bases). The CDR3 runs 12 residues. Trimming pared 10 bases from V and 4 bases from J, leaving 12 bases between. In germline, CDR1 is MRHNA, CDR2 SNTAGT.

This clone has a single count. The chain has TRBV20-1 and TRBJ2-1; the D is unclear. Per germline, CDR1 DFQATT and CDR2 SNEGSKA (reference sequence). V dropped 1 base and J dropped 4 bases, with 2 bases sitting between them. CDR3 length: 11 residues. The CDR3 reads CSARAYNEQFF. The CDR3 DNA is TGCAGTGCTAGAGCTTACAATGAGCAGTTCTTC.

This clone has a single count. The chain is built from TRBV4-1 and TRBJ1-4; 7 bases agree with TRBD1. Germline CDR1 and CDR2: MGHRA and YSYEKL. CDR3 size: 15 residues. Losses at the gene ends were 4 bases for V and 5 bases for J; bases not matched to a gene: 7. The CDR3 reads CASSPPGQPNEKLFF. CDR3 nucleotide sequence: TGCGCCAGCAGCCCCCCGGGACAGCCGAATGAAAAACTGTTTTTT.

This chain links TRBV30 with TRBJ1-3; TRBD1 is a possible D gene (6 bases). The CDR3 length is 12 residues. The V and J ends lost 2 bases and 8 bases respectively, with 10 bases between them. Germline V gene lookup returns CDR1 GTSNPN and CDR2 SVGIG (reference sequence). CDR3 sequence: CAWSQQGHTIYF. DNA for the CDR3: TGTGCCTGGAGTCAACAGGGACACACCATATATTTT.

CDR3 sequence reads: CASSLSSSGNTIYF. The CDR3 coding sequence is TGTGCCAGCAGCTTATCCAGCTCTGGAAACACCATATATTTT. V and J are TRBV7-9 and TRBJ1-3, with no clear D. V gave up 2 bases and J gave up 0 bases, with 5 bases separating them. This CDR3 is 14 amino acids long. Germline values: CDR1 SEHNR, CDR2 FQNEAQ (reference sequence).

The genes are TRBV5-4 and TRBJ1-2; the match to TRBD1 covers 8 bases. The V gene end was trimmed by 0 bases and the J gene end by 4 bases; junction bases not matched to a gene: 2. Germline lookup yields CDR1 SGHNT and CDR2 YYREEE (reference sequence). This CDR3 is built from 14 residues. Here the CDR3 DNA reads TGTGCCAGCAGCTTGGACAGGGGGGGCTATGGCTACACCTTC. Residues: CASSLDRGGYGYTF.

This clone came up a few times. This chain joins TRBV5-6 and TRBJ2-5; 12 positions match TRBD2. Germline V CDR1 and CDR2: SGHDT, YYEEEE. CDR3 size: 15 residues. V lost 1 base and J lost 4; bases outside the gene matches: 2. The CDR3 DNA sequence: TGTGCCAGCAGCTTGCAACTAGCGGGGGGAGAGACCCAGTACTTC. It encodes CASSLQLAGGETQYF.

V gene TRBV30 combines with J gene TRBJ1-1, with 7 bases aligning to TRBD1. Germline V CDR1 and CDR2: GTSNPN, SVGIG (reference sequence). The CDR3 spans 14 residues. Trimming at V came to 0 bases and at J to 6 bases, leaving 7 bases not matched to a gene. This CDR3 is CAWSVRQGTPEAFF. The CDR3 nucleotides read TGTGCCTGGAGTGTACGACAGGGAACCCCTGAAGCTTTCTTT.

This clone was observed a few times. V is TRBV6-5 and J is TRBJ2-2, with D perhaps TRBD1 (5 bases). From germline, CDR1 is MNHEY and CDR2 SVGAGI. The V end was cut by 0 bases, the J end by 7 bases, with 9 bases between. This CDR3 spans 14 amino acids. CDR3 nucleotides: TGTGCCAGCAGTTACTCCCGACAGATCGGGGAGCTGTTTTTT. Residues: CASSYSRQIGELFF.

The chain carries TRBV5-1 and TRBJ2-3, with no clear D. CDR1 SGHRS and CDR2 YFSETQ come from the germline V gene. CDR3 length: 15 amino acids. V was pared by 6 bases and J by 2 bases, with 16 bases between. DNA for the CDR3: TGCGCCAGCACCTGGGCCCCGCAGGCCACAGATACGCAGTATTTT. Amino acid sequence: CASTWAPQATDTQYF.

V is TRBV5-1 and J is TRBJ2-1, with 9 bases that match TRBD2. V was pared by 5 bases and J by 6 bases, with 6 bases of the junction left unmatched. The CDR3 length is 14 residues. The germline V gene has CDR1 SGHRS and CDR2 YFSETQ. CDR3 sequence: CASSIAGEVNEQFF. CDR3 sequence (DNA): TGCGCCAGCAGTATAGCGGGGGAGGTCAATGAGCAGTTCTTC.

CDR3 DNA: TGCGCCAGCAGCCAAGATTTAGAAAACACTGAAGCTTTCTTT. Its protein product is CASSQDLENTEAFF. This chain joins TRBV4-3 and TRBJ1-1; D is unresolved. Trimming took off 0 bases at V and 2 bases at J, with 7 bases between the two ends. The V gene's germline CDR1 is LGHNA and CDR2 YSLEER. This CDR3 contains 14 residues.

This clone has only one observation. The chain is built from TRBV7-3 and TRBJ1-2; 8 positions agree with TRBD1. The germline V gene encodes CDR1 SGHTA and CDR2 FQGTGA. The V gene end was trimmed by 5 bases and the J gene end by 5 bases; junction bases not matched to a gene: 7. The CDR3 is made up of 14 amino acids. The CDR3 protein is CASSQGQGRYGYTF. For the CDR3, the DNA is TGTGCCAGCAGCCAAGGACAGGGTCGGTATGGCTACACCTTC.

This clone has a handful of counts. CDR3 DNA: TGTGCCAGCAGCTTAGGGGCGGTGGGGACAGGGGTATTCGAGCAGTACTTC. Amino acid sequence: CASSLGAVGTGVFEQYF. The V gene is TRBV11-2, the J gene TRBJ2-7, with 10 bases lining up with TRBD1. This CDR3 is built from 17 residues. V shed 1 base, J shed 6 bases, and the junction held 12 bases outside the gene matches. CDR1 and CDR2 from the germline V gene are SGHAT and FQNNGV.

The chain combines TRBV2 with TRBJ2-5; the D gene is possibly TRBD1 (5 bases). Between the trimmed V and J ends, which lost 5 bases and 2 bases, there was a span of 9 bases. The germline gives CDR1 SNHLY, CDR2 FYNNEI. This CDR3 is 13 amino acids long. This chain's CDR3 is CASSIAGQETQYF. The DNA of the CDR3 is TGTGCCAGCAGTATCGCAGGGCAAGAGACCCAGTACTTC.

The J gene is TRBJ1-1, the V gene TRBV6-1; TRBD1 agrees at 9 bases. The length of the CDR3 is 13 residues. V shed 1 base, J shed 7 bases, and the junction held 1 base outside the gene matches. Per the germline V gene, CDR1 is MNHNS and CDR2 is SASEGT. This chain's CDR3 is CASSEGGQGEAFF. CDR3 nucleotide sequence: TGTGCCAGCAGTGAAGGGGGACAGGGTGAAGCTTTCTTT.

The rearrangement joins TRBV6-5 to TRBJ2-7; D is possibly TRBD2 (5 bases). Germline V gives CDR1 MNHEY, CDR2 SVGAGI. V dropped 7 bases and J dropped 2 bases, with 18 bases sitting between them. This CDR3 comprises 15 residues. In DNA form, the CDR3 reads TGTGCCAGCACCCGAACAGATTGGGAGACCTACGAGCAGTACTTC. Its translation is CASTRTDWETYEQYF.

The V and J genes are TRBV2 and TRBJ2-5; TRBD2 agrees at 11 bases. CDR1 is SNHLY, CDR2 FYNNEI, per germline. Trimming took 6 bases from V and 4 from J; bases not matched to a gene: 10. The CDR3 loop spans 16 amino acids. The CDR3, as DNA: TGTGCCAGCAGCGAAAATAGCGGGGGGGCTAGAGAGACCCAGTACTTC. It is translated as CASSENSGGARETQYF.

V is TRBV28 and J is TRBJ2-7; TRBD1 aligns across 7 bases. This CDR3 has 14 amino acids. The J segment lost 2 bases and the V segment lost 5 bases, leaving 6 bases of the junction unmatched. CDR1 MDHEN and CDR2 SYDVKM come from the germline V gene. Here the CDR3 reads CASSLRTGTYEQYF. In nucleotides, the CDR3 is TGTGCCAGCAGTCTGAGGACAGGTACCTACGAGCAGTACTTC.

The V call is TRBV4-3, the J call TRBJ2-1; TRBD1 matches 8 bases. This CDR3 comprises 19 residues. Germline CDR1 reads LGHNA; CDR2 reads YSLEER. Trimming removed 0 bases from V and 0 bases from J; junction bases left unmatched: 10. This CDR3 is CASSQEWGTGYSSYNEQFF. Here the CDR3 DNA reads TGCGCCAGCAGCCAAGAGTGGGGGACAGGATACTCCTCCTACAATGAGCAGTTCTTC.